Below, 5 T cell receptor beta chains from the same sample are listed, as sequenced in a study of cytomegalovirus exposure and HLA in healthy donors. Amplification used 60 Vbeta primers and 13 Jbeta primers. Clones were read by immunoSEQ multiplex PCR, and TCRdb kept only the in-frame ones, dropping some. The profile covers more than 150,000 clones, with about 90% appearing a single time and about 0.23% taken by the ten largest. The material sequenced was PBMCs. These receptors were taken from a girl less than two years old in good health and CMV-seronegative.

The genes are TRBV6-5 and TRBJ2-5; D perhaps matches TRBD1 (5 bases). The DNA end favors TRBJ2-7, so the J call may be wrong. The CDR3 has 13 residues. The germline CDR1 and CDR2 sequences are MNHEY and SVGAGI. CDR3 region: CASSYGRANEQYF. CDR3 coding DNA: TGTGCCAGCAGTTACGGCAGGGCCAACGAGCAGTACTTC.

The chain links TRBV6-1 to TRBJ2-7, with a possible D match to TRBD1 (6 bases). Germline CDR1 and CDR2: MNHNS and SASEGT. CDR3 length equals 15 residues. V was trimmed by 2 bases and J by 0 bases, leaving 11 bases between them. The CDR3 loop reads CASSEQSGASYEQYF. The CDR3 bases are TGTGCCAGCAGTGAACAGTCAGGGGCCTCCTACGAGCAGTACTTC.

The gene calls are TRBV13 and TRBJ2-7, with D perhaps TRBD1 (6 bases). Germline values: CDR1 PRHDT, CDR2 FYEKMQ (reference sequence). The CDR3 is 14 amino acids. V dropped 6 bases and J dropped 3 bases, with 15 bases sitting between them. CDR3 protein: CASSIGEGGYEQYF. The CDR3 DNA is TGTGCCAGCAGTATAGGGGAAGGGGGCTACGAGCAGTACTTC.

This clone was picked up a small number of times. V usage is TRBV4-1 and J usage is TRBJ2-7; 9 bases align to TRBD2. CDR1 is MGHRA and CDR2 is YSYEKL in the germline V gene. This CDR3 contains 16 residues. V gave up 6 bases and J gave up 2 bases; unmatched junction bases: 11. The CDR3 sequence: CASRTTERGATYEQYF. The CDR3 DNA reads as TGCGCCAGCAGAACCACTGAGCGGGGGGCGACCTACGAGCAGTACTTC.

This clone was counted a single time. V is TRBV11-3 and J is TRBJ1-2; D uncertain. Germline CDR1 SGHNT, CDR2 YENEEA. V lost 5 bases, J lost 8 bases, and 12 bases lay in between. The CDR3 contains 12 residues. The CDR3 loop reads CASSTPGAGYTF. CDR3 DNA sequence: TGTGCCAGCAGCACCCCGGGAGCCGGCTACACCTTC.